The 7 T cell receptor beta chains presented below share a single source sample, sequenced in a study of T-cell reconstitution after alpha-beta-depleted transplantation in children. Preparation of the TCRbeta library was carried out with unique molecular identifiers. TCRdb analysed the PCR reads with MiXCR anew, one entry per CDR3 protein. Here the sample spans 85,000 to 120,000 distinct CDR3 sequences, around 5.9% being singletons. This specimen was PBMCs, mostly from graft donor cells, taken 60 days after TCRalphabeta/CD19-depleted stem cell transplant. Receptors originate from a female patient aged 2 to 10 who had a stem cell transplant for Fanconi anemia, so the T cells may come from the graft donor.

This clonotype was observed at least ten times. The chain employs TRBV6-1 and TRBJ2-7; D is possibly TRBD1 (5 bases). CDR1 and CDR2 from the germline V gene are MNHNS and SASEGT. Trimming left V 6 bases short and J 0 bases short, with 15 bases between. The length of the CDR3 is 15 residues. The CDR3 here is CASSRIGANSYEQYF. CDR3 coding DNA: TGTGCCAGCAGCCGAATAGGGGCAAACTCCTACGAGCAGTACTTC.

This clonotype was observed many times. The J gene is TRBJ2-1, the V gene TRBV20-1; D unresolved. Germline V gene sequence: CDR1 DFQATT, CDR2 SNEGSKA (reference sequence). The CDR3 contains 14 residues. V was shortened by 2 bases and J by 4 bases, with 12 bases between the two germline ends. The CDR3 is CSARKGIGYNEQFF. In nucleotides, the CDR3 is TGCAGTGCTAGAAAAGGGATAGGGTACAATGAGCAGTTCTTC.

This clonotype was seen many times. The chain recombines TRBV20-1 with TRBJ2-7; 10 nucleotides align to TRBD1. This CDR3 is 15 amino acids long. J gave up 2 bases and V 6 bases, and 10 bases lay outside the gene matches. Per germline, CDR1 DFQATT and CDR2 SNEGSKA (reference sequence). DNA of the CDR3: TGCAGTGCCGAGAGTCCCGGGACAGGGGCCTACGAGCAGTACTTC. It codes for CSAESPGTGAYEQYF.

This clonotype was detected ten times or more. This chain uses TRBV3-1 with TRBJ2-7; TRBD2 aligns across 15 bases. V was pared by 1 base and J by 4 bases, with 8 bases of the junction left unmatched. The CDR3 loop spans 18 amino acids. Germline CDR1 is LGHDT and CDR2 is YNNKEL (reference sequence). This CDR3 is CASSQGGLAGGPWYEQYF. The CDR3 nucleotides are TGTGCCAGCAGCCAAGGCGGACTAGCGGGAGGGCCATGGTACGAGCAGTACTTC.

There are many counts of this clonotype. The V call is TRBV2, the J call TRBJ2-3, with a possible D match to TRBD1 (5 bases). V lost 7 bases, J lost 0 bases, and 11 bases lay in between. Germline V gives CDR1 SNHLY, CDR2 FYNNEI. CDR3 length equals 14 residues. CDR3: CASIYPGSTDTQYF. The CDR3 DNA sequence: TGTGCCAGCATCTATCCAGGGAGCACAGATACGCAGTATTTT.

This clonotype was found many times. J is TRBJ2-7 and V is TRBV5-6; D assignment may be TRBD1 or TRBD2 (5 bases each). V was trimmed by 2 bases and J by 0 bases, leaving 12 bases between them. The CDR3 totals 15 residues. Germline lookup yields CDR1 SGHDT and CDR2 YYEEEE. CDR3 in DNA: TGTGCCAGCAGCTTACACCCAGGGAGCTCCTACGAGCAGTACTTC. Translating it yields CASSLHPGSSYEQYF. Filled out from reference TRBV5-6 and TRBJ2-7, the complete variable domain reads DAGVTQSPTHLIKTRGQQVTLRCSPKSGHDTVSWYQQALGQGPQFIFQYYEEEERQRGNFPDRFSGHQFPNYSSELNVNALLLGDSALYLCASSLHPGSSYEQYFGPGTRLTVT.

This clonotype showed up many times. This sequence joins TRBV28 and TRBJ2-7, with D unresolved. Germline CDR1 reads MDHEN; CDR2 reads SYDVKM. V was cut by 6 bases and J by 4 bases, with 13 bases left in between. The CDR3 is made up of 13 amino acids. As DNA, the CDR3 is TGTGCCAGCAGATTTGGTCTCGTTTACGAGCAGTACTTC. Protein sequence: CASRFGLVYEQYF.